This T cell receptor beta chain was observed in a study of blood T cell repertoires in COVID-19. Study-wide background: Sources were T cells, B-cell-depleted T cells, or PBMCs; the material itself was cDNA or gDNA.

In its sample, this clone was seen a few times. Using immunoSEQ multiplex PCR, the repertoire was profiled, and TCRdb retains in-frame clones only, with some absent. Of 300,000 to 400,000 clones listed, 85% to 90% are singletons. The TCR originated in a woman in her forties or fifties with COVID-19, enrolled during active disease. The sample was peripheral blood.

CDR3 DNA sequence: TGCAGCGTGGAAACTAGCGGGAGGCCAGATACGCAGTATTTT. This sequence encodes CSVETSGRPDTQYF. This chain connects TRBV29-1 to TRBJ2-3, with 12 bases that match TRBD2. The CDR3 loop spans 14 amino acids. Germline-derived CDR1 and CDR2 are SQVTM and ANQGSEA. V shed 6 bases and J 4 bases; nucleotides not matched to a gene: 5.